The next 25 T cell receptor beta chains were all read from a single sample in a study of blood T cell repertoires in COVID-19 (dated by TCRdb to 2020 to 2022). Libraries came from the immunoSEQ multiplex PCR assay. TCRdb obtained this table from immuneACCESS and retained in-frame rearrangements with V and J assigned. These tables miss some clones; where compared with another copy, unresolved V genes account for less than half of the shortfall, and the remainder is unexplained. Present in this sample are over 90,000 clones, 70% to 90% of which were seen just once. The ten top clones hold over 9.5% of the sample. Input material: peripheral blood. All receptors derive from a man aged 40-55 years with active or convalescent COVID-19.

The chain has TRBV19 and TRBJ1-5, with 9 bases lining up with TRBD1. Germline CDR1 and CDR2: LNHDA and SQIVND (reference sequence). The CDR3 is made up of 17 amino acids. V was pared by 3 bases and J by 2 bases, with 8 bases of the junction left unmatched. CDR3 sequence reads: CASSIGQGLGGNQPQHF. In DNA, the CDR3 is TGTGCCAGTAGTATTGGACAGGGGTTGGGAGGCAATCAGCCCCAGCATTTT.

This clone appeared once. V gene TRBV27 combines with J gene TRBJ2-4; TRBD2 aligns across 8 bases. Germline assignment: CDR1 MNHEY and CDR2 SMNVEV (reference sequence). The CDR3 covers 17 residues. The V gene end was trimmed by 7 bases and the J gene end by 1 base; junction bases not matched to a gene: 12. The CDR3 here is CASKRGITSEAKNIQYF. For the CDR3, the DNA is TGTGCCAGCAAGCGGGGGATTACCTCCGAGGCCAAAAACATTCAGTACTTC.

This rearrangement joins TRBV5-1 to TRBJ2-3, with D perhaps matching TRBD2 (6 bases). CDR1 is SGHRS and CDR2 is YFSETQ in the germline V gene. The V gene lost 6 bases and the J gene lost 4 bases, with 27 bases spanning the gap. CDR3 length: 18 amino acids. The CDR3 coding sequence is TGCGCCAGCACCCGGGACTCCGGCCGGACCCGTTTCGCAGATACGCAGTATTTT. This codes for CASTRDSGRTRFADTQYF.

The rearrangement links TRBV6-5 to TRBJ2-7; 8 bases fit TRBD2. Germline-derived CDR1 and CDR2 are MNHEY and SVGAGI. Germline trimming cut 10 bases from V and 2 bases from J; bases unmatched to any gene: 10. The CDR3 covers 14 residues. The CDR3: CATTSGGRPYEQYF. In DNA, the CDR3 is TGTGCCACTACATCGGGGGGGCGGCCCTACGAGCAGTACTTC.

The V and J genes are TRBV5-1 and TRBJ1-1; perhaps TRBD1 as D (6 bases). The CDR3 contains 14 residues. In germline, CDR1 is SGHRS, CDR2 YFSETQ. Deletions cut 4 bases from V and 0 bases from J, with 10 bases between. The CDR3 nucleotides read TGCGCCAGCAGCCAGGGGACGGTGAACACTGAAGCTTTCTTT. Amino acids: CASSQGTVNTEAFF.

This chain's CDR3 is CASSYPTTQGATSMYEQYF. The DNA of the CDR3 is TGCGCCAGCAGCTACCCAACGACCCAGGGGGCGACGAGTATGTACGAGCAGTACTTC. V is TRBV5-1 and J is TRBJ2-7, with 8 bases identical to TRBD1. The CDR3 runs to 19 residues. V trimming: 3 bases; J trimming: 4 bases; junction bases outside the gene matches: 21. In germline, CDR1 is SGHRS, CDR2 YFSETQ.

This CDR3 reads CAITDRGLDTEAFF. The CDR3 coding sequence is TGTGCCATCACGGACAGGGGCTTGGACACTGAAGCTTTCTTT. The chain joins TRBV10-3 to TRBJ1-1; 9 bases match TRBD1. The CDR3 spans 14 residues. With 7 bases clipped from V and 3 bases from J, the junction kept 6 bases outside the gene matches. Germline V CDR1 and CDR2: ENHRY, SYGVKD.

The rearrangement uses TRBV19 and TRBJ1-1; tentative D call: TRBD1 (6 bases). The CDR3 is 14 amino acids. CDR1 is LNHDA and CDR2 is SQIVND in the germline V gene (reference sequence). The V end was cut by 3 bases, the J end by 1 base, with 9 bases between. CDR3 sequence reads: CASSIEQGNTEAFF. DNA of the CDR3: TGTGCCAGTAGTATTGAACAGGGGAACACTGAAGCTTTCTTT.

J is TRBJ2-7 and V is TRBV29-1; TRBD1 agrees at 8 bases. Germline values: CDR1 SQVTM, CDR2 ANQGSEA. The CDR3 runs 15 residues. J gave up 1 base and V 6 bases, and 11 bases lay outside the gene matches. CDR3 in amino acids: CSVRDDRGVSYEQYF. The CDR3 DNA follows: TGCAGCGTCCGGGATGACAGGGGCGTATCCTACGAGCAGTACTTC.

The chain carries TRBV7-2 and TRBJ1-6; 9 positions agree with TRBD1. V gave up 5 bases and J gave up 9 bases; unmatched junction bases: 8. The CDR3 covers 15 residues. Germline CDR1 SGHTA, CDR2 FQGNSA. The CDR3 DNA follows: TGTGCCAGCAGCCCGGACAGGGGAAGGGGTTCACCCCTCCACTTT. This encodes CASSPDRGRGSPLHF.

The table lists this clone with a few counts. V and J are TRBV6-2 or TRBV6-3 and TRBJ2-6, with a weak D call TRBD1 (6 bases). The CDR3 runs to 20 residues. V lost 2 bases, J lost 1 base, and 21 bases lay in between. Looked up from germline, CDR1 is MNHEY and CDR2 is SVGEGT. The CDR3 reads CASSYHIRRDTSSGANVLTF. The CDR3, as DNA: TGTGCCAGCAGTTACCACATCCGCCGGGACACATCATCTGGGGCCAACGTCCTGACTTTC.

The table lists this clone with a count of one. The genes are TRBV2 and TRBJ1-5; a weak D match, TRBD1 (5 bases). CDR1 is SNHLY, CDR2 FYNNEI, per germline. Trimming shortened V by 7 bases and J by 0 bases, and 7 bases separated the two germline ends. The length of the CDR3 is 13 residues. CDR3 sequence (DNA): TGTGCCAGCATGACAGATAGCAATCAGCCCCAGCATTTT. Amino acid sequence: CASMTDSNQPQHF.

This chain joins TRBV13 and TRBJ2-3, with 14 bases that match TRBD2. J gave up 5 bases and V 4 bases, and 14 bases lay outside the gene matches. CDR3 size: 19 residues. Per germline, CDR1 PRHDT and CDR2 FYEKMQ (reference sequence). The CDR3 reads CASSSPTRLAGGRIDTQYF. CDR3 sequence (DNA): TGTGCCAGCAGCTCCCCCACCCGACTAGCGGGGGGGAGAATAGATACGCAGTATTTT.

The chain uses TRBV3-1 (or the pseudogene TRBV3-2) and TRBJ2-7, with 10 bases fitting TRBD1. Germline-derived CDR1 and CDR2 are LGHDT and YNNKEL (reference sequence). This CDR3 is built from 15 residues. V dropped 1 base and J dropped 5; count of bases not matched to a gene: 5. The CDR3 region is CASSQAGTGVNEQYF. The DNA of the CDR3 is TGTGCCAGCAGCCAAGCCGGGACAGGGGTTAACGAGCAGTACTTC.

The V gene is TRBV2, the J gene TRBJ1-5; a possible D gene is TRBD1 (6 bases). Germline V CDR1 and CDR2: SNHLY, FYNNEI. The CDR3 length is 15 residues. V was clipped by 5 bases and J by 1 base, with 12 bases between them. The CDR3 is CASSTTGLSNQPQHF. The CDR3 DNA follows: TGTGCCAGCAGTACCACAGGGCTGAGCAATCAGCCCCAGCATTTT.

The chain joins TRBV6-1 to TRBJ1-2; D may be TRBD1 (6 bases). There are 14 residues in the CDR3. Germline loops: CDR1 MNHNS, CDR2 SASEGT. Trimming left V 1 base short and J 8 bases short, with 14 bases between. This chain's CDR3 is CASSEDPGGKGYTF. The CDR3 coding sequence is TGTGCCAGCAGTGAAGACCCGGGGGGCAAAGGCTACACCTTC.

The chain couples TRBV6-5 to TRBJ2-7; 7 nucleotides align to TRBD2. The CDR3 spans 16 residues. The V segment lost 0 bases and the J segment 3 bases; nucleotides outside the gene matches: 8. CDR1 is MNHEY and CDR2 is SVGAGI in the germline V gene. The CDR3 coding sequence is TGTGCCAGCAGTTACTCCGGGGGAGGGCCCATCTACGAGCAGTACTTC. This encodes CASSYSGGGPIYEQYF.

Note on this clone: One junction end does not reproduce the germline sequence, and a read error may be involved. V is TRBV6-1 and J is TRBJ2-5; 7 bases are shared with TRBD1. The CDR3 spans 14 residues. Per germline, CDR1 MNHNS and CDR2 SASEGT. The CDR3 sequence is CASSEGTAQETQYF. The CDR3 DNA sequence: TGTGCCAGCAGCGAAGGGACAGCCCAAGAGACCCAGTACTTC.

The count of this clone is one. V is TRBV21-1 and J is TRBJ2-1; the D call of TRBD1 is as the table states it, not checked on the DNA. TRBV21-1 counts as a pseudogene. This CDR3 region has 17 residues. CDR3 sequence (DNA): TGTGCCAGCAGCAAAGTATCGTCCAGGGTCCTATGGAATGAGCAGTTCTTC. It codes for CASSKVSSRVLWNEQFF.

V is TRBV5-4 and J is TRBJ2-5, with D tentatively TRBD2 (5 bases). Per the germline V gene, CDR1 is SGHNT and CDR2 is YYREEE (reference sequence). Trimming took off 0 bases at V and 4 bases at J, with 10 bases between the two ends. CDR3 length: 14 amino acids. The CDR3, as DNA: TGTGCCAGCAGCTTGGACGAGAGGGCAGAGACCCAGTACTTC. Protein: CASSLDERAETQYF.

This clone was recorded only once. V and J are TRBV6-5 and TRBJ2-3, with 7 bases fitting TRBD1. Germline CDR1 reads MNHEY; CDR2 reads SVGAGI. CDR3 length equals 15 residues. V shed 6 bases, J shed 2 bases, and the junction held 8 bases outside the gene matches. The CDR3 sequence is CASRTGQSITDTQYF. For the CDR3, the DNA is TGTGCCAGCAGAACGGGACAGTCGATCACAGATACGCAGTATTTT.

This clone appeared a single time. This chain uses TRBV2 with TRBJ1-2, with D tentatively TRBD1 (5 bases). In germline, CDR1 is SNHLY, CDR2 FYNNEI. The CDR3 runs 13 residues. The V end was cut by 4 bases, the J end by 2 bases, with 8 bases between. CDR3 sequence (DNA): TGTGCCAGCAGTGTCAGGGCAAACTATGGCTACACCTTC. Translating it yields CASSVRANYGYTF.

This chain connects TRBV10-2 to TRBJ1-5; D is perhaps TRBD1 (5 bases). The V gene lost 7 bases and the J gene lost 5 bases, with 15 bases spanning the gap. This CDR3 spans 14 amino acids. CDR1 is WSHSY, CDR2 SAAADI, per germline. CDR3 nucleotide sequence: TGCGCCAGCACCGAGGCAGGGATACATCAGCCCCAGCATTTT. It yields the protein CASTEAGIHQPQHF.

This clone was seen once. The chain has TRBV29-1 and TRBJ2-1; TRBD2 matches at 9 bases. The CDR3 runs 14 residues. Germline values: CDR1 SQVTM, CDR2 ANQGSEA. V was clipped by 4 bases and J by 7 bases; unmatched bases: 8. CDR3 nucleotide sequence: TGCAGCGTTGGGACTAGCGCCGGAAGGAATGAGCAGTTCTTC. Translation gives CSVGTSAGRNEQFF.

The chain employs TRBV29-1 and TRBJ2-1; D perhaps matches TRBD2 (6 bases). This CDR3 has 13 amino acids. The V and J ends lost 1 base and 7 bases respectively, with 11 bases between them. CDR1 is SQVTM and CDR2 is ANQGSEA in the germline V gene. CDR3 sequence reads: CSVEGLEGNEQFF. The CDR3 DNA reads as TGCAGCGTTGAAGGACTAGAAGGTAATGAGCAGTTCTTC.